The subject of this entry is one T cell receptor beta chain. This clone was counted a few times. No antigen is known for it. No base qualities exist here, and no much larger clone lies one base off it. The cohort comprised under 700 healthy bone marrow donors. All cohort members were sampled while nominally healthy, although unrecorded immune exposures were likely present. The donor was CMV seronegative and belonged to the group of over 300 seronegative cohort members. A peripheral blood sample was collected from each donor, and TCR beta sequencing was performed on peripheral blood mononuclear cells. The Qiagen DNeasy Blood Extraction Kit was used to extract genomic DNA from the blood cell samples. Library preparation used the immunoSEQ multiplex PCR assay. The multiplex PCR relied on a mix of 60 forward primers for TCR Vbeta segments and 13 reverse primers for TCR Jbeta segments. Amplification of the CDR3 region of rearranged TCR beta genes was performed with a multiplex PCR assay on genomic DNA. The Illumina HiSeq System was used to sequence the amplified TCR beta libraries as 87-base-pair reads. From the authors' description of their analysis: A later analysis tallied 75 million to 95 million unique TCR beta chains across the 666 repertoires, and approximately 12 million of those chains were shared by two or more donors. To remove PCR and sequencing errors, raw reads were error-corrected and collapsed into unique sequences using a nearest-neighbor algorithm that merged closely related sequences. CDR3 sequences were aligned to IMGT reference sequences to assign V, D and J gene segments. For a sequence to be retained, a match of at least six nucleotides was required to both a V gene segment and a J gene segment. A rearrangement counted as productive if the CDR3 had no stop codons and remained in frame with V and J, and every other rearrangement counted as non-productive. CDR3 was defined by IMGT convention, running from the second conserved V-encoded cysteine to the conserved J-encoded phenylalanine. In an earlier analysis of around 570 of the donors, sequences lacking an unambiguous match to a single V gene segment were excluded. In an earlier analysis of approximately 590 of the donors, a V segment was called functional when productive rearrangements were above 56.7%, and segregating when the standard deviation between donors exceeded 5%. A statistical classification framework was built for diagnosing cytomegalovirus status from the catalog of TCR beta chain sequences. In a later analysis, V and J genes were assigned by comparing TCR nucleotide sequences against IMGT/GENE-DB human TR gene sequences. In a later analysis, CDR3 sequences and most-parsimonious VDJ recombination scenarios were assigned using the TCRdist pipeline. A later analysis defined each TCR beta chain by its CDR3 amino acid sequence plus V-gene family, and excluded reads lacking a unique V-gene family. A later analysis removed roughly 590 highly shared, low-generation-probability nucleotide sequences to deal with suspected cross-contamination and a sequencing artifact. In a later analysis, a clonal expansion index was calculated for each public chain from normalized within-repertoire ranks of inferred template counts. In a later analysis, generation probabilities were computed with a VDJ recombination model fitted to out-of-frame rearrangements, and the resulting probabilities were checked against IGoR. A later analysis scored TCR-TCR, TCR-HLA and TCR-CMV co-occurrence with hypergeometric tests, applying a repertoire-size bias correction to TCR pairs. To estimate false discovery rates, a later analysis permuted the HLA or CMV assignments 20 times. A later analysis grouped co-occurring TCRs with DBSCAN, adding TCRdist sequence similarity when clustering within HLA-allele-positive subsets. For co-occurrence clustering, repertoires with fewer than 30,000 or more than 120,000 public chains were excluded, along with 5 or 6 repertoires with anomalous nucleotide sharing. TCRdb re-hosts the immuneACCESS table, in-frame sequences only. Its copies lack some clones; in the studies checked, an unresolved V gene accounts for under half of them, and the cause for the rest is not known. The V and J calls and the clone size are those of that table, but D and trimming were determined from the DNA. The sample has around 190,000 clones on record, 75% to 90% of them singletons. The ten largest clones take up around 0.31% of the sample.

These data come from a study of cytomegalovirus exposure and HLA in healthy donors (dated by TCRdb to about 2017). Background for the entire study: An earlier analysis of several hundred of the donors reported approximately 290 Gb of sequence data and roughly 100 million unique TCR beta sequences from about 180 million T cells. An earlier analysis of approximately 640 of the donors applied high-throughput TCR beta sequencing to assess whether each TCR beta V gene segment acted as functional or pseudogenic. The study aimed to test whether cataloging public T cell receptors could reveal signatures of past pathogen exposure. In a later analysis, previously published TCR beta repertoires from more than 500 donors were re-analyzed and high-resolution HLA genotyping was added so that TCR occurrence patterns could be studied. Donor age, sex, ethnicity and CMV serostatus were compiled together with the repertoire data. Genome-wide SNP genotypes for about 55% of the 666 donors were used in a later genetic analysis, which treated that subset as a discovery cohort. Of the roughly 390 genotyped donors, less than 85% were placed in the genetic ancestry cluster associated with self-reported Caucasian donors. Several DR-DQ haplotypes were treated as single units for association and clustering because of strong linkage in the cohort. Among 350 to 400 genotyped donors of the cohort, an average of about 240,000 unique TCR beta nucleotide sequences were sequenced per donor, roughly 18% of them non-productive. The T cell repertoires of several hundred subjects were profiled by immunosequencing and related to cytomegalovirus serostatus. In addition to the first cohort of roughly 700 subjects, a separate validation cohort of approximately 120 different subjects was used. Approximately 300 gigabases of sequencing data and approximately 92 million unique TCR sequences made up an early release that covered several hundred HLA-typed donors. Typing coverage differed by locus: A, B, C, DRB1 and DQB1 were typed in about 629-640 donors, DQA1 in approximately 520, DPA1 in some 600, and DPB1 in approximately 450. To predict cytomegalovirus infection status, the study brought together high-throughput TCR immunosequencing, statistical association of individual TCRs with disease status, and machine learning. Rather than drawing on any new phenotypic data, the later analysis identified candidate immune exposures from TCR beta sequences and the way those sequences occurred across donors. Class I and class II HLA loci were covered by the typing at four-digit resolution. Every repertoire in the discovery cohort had been generated on one and the same sequencing platform. General conclusions and limits of the study: Roughly uniform sequencing depth across donors was assumed in presence/absence analyses, although this assumption may not hold. Most CMV-associated TCR beta chains appeared to be HLA-restricted in a later analysis, and the HLA associations seemed to be driven largely by CMV exposure. According to a later analysis, parvovirus B19, influenza, CMV and Epstein-Barr virus appeared linked to several top co-occurrence clusters. According to a later genetic analysis, donors in an Asian-associated ancestry cluster had fewer N-insertions in productive TCRs than the roughly 700-donor mean. V-gene and J-gene trimming of TCR beta chains was associated with a missense DCLRE1C variant in a later genetic analysis, and the association was replicated in an independent cohort. Assigning TCR associations to individual alleles was difficult when HLA alleles, especially DR and DQ, strongly co-occurred. The earlier analysis of nearly 600 of the donors excluded roughly 17 rarely observed V segments, including chromosome 9 orphons, because counts were too low. CMV serostatus was the only immune exposure information available for the cohort. Because HLA typing was unavailable for some donors at each locus, only the typed subset was used in association tests. In an earlier analysis of about 540 of the donors, most TCR beta V segments were observed in productive rearrangements about 87% or about 30% of the time, broadly matching IMGT annotations. While some public TCRs were present in many individuals, most TCR sequences turned up only very rarely across donors. A further reported finding was that TCR beta sequences accurately predicted the HLA-A and HLA-B alleles for most subjects in the first cohort. At a false discovery rate of 0.05, a later analysis linked about 17,000 TCR beta sequences to specific HLA alleles. In the study, roughly 160 TCR beta chains were listed as associated with cytomegalovirus. In a later analysis, the rate of TCR association differed among HLA loci, with DRB1 alleles having the most associated TCRs and HLA-C alleles having the fewest. A cluster of highly shared sequence variants was judged likely to be a technical artifact of the sequencing pipeline. Only TCR beta chains were sequenced in this cohort, and the absence of alpha or paired-chain data limited detectable features. The authors suggested that the approach could potentially be generalized to other disease states and immunological phenotypes. A few of the identified cytomegalovirus-associated TCR beta chains were confirmed in vitro to be specific for cytomegalovirus antigens. Linkage disequilibrium might explain the correlated functional status among segregating V segments, but an unknown experimental factor could not be ruled out. Cytomegalovirus status was reported to be diagnosed by the classifier with high specificity and sensitivity in both the original and validation cohorts. A later analysis found that HLA-associated TCR beta chains were more clonally expanded and had lower generation probabilities than equally common non-associated chains.

This TCR came from a woman in her thirties in good health and CMV-seronegative. Sequencing was carried out using PBMCs.

The nucleotide sequence reads as follows: TGTGCCAGCAGGCCCGTGCGGGACGGAACTAACGAGCAGTACTTC. Translation gives CASRPVRDGTNEQYF. The chain links TRBV2 with TRBJ2-7, with TRBD2 perhaps the D gene, on 6 matching bases. The germline V gene yields SNHLY for CDR1 and FYNNEI for CDR2. Trimming removed 6 bases from V and 5 bases from J, leaving 20 bases between the germline ends. The cysteine opens and the phenylalanine closes a CDR3 of 15 amino acids. Here the CDR3 DNA is all that survives: 45 bases in frame from base 1.